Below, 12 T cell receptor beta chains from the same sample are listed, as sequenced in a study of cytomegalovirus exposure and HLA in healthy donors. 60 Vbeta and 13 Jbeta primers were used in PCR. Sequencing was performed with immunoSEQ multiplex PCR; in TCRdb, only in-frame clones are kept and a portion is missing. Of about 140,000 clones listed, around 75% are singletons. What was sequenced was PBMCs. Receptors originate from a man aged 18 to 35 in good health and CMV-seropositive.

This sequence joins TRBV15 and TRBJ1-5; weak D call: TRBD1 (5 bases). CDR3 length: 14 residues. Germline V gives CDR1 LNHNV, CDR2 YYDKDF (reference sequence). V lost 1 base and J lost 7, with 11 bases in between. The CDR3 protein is CATSRGGEGQPQHF. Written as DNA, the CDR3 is TGTGCCACCAGCAGAGGGGGGGAAGGCCAGCCCCAGCATTTT. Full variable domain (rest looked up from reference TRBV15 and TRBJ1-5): DAMVIQNPRYQVTQFGKPVTLSCSQTLNHNVMYWYQQKSSQAPKLLFHYYDKDFNNEADTPDNFQSRRPNTSFCFLDIRSPGLGDTAMYLCATSRGGEGQPQHFGDGTRLSIL.

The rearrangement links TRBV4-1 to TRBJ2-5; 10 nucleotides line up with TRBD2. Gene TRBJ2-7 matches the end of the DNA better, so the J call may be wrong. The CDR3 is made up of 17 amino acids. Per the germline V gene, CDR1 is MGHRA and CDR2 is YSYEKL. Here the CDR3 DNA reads TGCGCCAGCAGCCAAGATAGAGCGGGAGGGCGCGCCTACGAGCAGTACTTC. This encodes CASSQDRAGGRAYEQYF.

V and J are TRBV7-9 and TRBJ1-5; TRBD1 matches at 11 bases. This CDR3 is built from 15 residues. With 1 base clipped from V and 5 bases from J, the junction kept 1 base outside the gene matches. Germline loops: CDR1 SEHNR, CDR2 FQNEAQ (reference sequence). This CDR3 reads CASSLGTGGDQPQHF. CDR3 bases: TGTGCCAGCAGCTTAGGGACAGGGGGCGATCAGCCCCAGCATTTT.

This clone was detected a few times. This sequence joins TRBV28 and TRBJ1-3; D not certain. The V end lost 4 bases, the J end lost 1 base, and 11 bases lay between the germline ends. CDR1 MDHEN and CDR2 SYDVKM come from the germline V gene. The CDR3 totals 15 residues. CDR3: CASSSSPVSGNTIYF. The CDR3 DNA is TGTGCCAGCAGTTCGTCCCCAGTATCTGGAAACACCATATATTTT.

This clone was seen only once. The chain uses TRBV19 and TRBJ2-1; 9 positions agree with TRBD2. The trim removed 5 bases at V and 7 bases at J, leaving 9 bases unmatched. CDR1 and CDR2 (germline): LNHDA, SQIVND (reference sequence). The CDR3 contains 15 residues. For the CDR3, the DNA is TGTGCCAGTAGTTCGCGGGAGGGGGCTATAAATGAGCAGTTCTTC. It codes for CASSSREGAINEQFF.

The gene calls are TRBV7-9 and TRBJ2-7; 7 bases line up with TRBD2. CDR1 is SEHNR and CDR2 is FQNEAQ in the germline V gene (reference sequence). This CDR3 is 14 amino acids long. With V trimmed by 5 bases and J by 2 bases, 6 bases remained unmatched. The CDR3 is CASSPAREAYEQYF. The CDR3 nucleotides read TGTGCCAGCAGCCCCGCCCGGGAGGCCTACGAGCAGTACTTC.

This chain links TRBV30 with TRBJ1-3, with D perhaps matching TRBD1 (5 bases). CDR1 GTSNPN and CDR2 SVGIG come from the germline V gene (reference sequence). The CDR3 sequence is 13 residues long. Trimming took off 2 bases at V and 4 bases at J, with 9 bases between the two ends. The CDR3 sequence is CAWSPDSGNTIYF. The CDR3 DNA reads TGTGCCTGGAGTCCCGACAGCGGAAACACCATATATTTT. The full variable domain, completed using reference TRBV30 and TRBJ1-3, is SQTIHQWPATLVQPVGSPLSLECTVEGTSNPNLYWYRQAAGRGLQLLFYSVGIGQISSEVPQNLSASRPQDRQFILSSKKLLLSDSGFYLCAWSPDSGNTIYFGEGSWLTVV.

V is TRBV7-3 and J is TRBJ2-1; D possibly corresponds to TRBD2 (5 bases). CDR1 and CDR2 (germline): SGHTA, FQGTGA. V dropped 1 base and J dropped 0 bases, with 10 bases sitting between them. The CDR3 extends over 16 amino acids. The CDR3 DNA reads TGTGCCAGCAGCTTAAAGCCGGGGTCCTCCTACAATGAGCAGTTCTTC. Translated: CASSLKPGSSYNEQFF. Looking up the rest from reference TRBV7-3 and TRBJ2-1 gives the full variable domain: GAGVSQTPSNKVTEKGKYVELRCDPISGHTALYWYRQSLGQGPEFLIYFQGTGAADDSGLPNDRFFAVRPEGSVSTLKIQRTERGDSAVYLCASSLKPGSSYNEQFFGPGTRLTVL.

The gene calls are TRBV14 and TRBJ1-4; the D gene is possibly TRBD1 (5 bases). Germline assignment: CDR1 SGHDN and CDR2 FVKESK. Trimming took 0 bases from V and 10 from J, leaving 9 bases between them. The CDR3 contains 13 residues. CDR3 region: CASSQDLRGKLFF. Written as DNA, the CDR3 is TGTGCCAGCAGCCAAGATCTAAGGGGAAAACTGTTTTTT.

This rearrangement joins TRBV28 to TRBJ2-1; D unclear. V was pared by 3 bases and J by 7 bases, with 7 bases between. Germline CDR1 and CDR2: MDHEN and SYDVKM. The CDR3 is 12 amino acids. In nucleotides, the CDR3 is TGTGCCAGCAGTTTTTCAATGAATGAGCAGTTCTTC. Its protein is CASSFSMNEQFF.

The CDR3 is CASSLGRALPNNEQFF. DNA of the CDR3: TGTGCCAGCAGCTTAGGGCGGGCATTACCTAACAATGAGCAGTTCTTC. The chain employs TRBV7-2 and TRBJ2-1; a weak D match, TRBD2 (5 bases). Germline V gene data show CDR1 as SGHTA and CDR2 as FQGNSA. The V end lost 1 base, the J end lost 5 bases, and 15 bases lay between the germline ends. This CDR3 is 16 amino acids long.

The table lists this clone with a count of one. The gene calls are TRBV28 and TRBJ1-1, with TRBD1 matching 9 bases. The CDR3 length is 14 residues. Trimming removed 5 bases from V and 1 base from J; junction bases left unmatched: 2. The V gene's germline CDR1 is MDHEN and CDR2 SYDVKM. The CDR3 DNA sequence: TGTGCCAGCAGTCCGGGACAGGGGAACACTGAAGCTTTCTTT. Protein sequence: CASSPGQGNTEAFF.